The present entry profiles one T cell receptor (beta chain) with its context. This clone appeared a few times. Its cognate antigen has yet to be identified. No qualities accompany the bases; no much larger clone lies one base away. These data come from a study of blood T cell repertoires in COVID-19 (TCRdb year 2020). Background on the whole study: The collaborator samples originated in the United States, Italy and Spain and spanned the acute and convalescent phases of COVID-19. Nearly every sample came with metadata listing a de-identified subject ID, COVID-19 status, age in years and sex. The material from the prospective study consisted of cDNA or gDNA derived from T cells, B-cell-depleted T cells, or PBMCs. Deeply sampled blood TCRbeta repertoires from subjects exposed to, actively infected with, or recovered from COVID-19 were included in the dataset. The samples were drawn from the first 160 participants of the ongoing ImmuneRACE study and from over 950 subjects provided by 6 global collaborators. A freely available public database, intended as a resource for researchers studying the immune response to SARS-CoV-2, is where the repertoires were released. Where available, HLA class I and class II types were taken from metadata supplied by the sample provider and were not determined by assay-based typing.

The paper's findings and limits, for the study overall: The quantity of clinical and demographic metadata differed by source and by participant and was supplied without curation.

Whole blood was collected in K2EDTA tubes by collaborating institutions according to the institutions' own protocols. For TCRbeta analysis, collaborator samples were shipped as frozen whole blood, as isolated PBMCs, or as DNA extracted from either sample type. TCRbeta CDR3 regions were amplified from genomic DNA using the immunoSEQ Assay, a bias-controlled multiplex PCR. The paper's processing steps were these. Nucleated cell counts per sample were estimated from amplification of reference gene primers within the assay. To quantify the absolute abundance of each unique TCRbeta CDR3 rearrangement, sequence reads were collapsed and filtered. Productive Simpson clonality was computed per sample as the square root of Simpson's diversity index over productive rearrangements. Not all clones reach the TCRdb copy of this immuneACCESS table, which keeps in-frame sequences only. Checked studies attribute under half of the gap to unresolved V genes and leave the rest unexplained. V and J calls and clone size are given by that table; D and trimming were obtained from the DNA. Recorded for this sample are roughly 100,000 clones; 84% of them occurred a single time. Of the sample, 7.5% to 10% falls within the top ten clones.

Clipping removes 5 bases from V and 6 bases from J, with 9 as the unmatched junction base count. The CDR3 holds 16 amino acids from the cysteine to the phenylalanine. The read is trimmed to its CDR3 DNA, 48 bases read in frame from base 1. In the germline V gene, CDR1 corresponds to SGHTA and CDR2 to FQGTGA. The V and J segments used are TRBV7-3 and TRBJ2-1, and TRBD1 aligns with 11 junction nucleotides. The specimen sequenced was peripheral blood. The receptor's source is a man in his forties with active or convalescent COVID-19. The DNA sequence reads TGTGCCAGCAGCCCCTCTTCTGGGACAGGGGGCAATGAGCAGTTCTTC. Its protein product is CASSPSSGTGGNEQFF.